This T cell receptor (beta chain) was identified in a study of T cell clones after liver transplantation. Whole-study results and caveats: Rather than being deleted, graft donor-reactive T cells may have moved into the graft. Conclusions were preliminary, with small, heterogeneous patient groups.

TCRbeta sequences of proliferating CFSE-low MLR cells were labeled alloreactive. Data came from immunoSEQ multiplex PCR; TCRdb stores just in-frame clones and leaves some out. The data show under 5,000 clones, roughly 30% seen once. This clone was observed a handful of times. Its specificity is unknown. The germline V and J ends were trimmed by 5 bases and 5 bases, with 6 bases remaining between them. CDR1 is MNHNS and CDR2 is SASEGT in the germline V gene. CDR3 length: 11 amino acids. V and J are TRBV6-1 and TRBJ2-5, with unresolved D. The source is a human patient who received a liver transplant. Certain T cells may be donor cells from the graft. The sample taken for sequencing was CD4+ T cells from cultured PBMCs. CDR3 amino acids: CASSYLETQYF. The DNA of the CDR3 is TGTGCCAGCAGTTACCTGGAGACCCAGTACTTC.